The rows below give T cell receptor beta chains drawn from one sample of a study of blood T cell repertoires in COVID-19. This table comes from immunoSEQ multiplex PCR, and its TCRdb copy is limited to in-frame clones, with some not included. The sample consists of 25,000 to 35,000 clones, approximately 80% of them appearing once. The source material was peripheral blood. These receptor sequences come from a woman in her 70s with acute or convalescent COVID-19. Both conserved end residues are part of each CDR3. A D gene is named only where the DNA matches it firmly. The size field is filled for only some rows; it gives once, few, many or a size class.

TRBJ2-1	18	TRBV7-2	-	-	CASSLVVRVGGGPNEQFF	TGTGCCAGCAGCTTAGTGGTCAGGGTCGGAGGAGGGCCCAATGAGCAGTTCTTC
TRBJ2-4	13	TRBV5-1	-	few	CASSLVVDGIQYF	TGCGCCAGCAGCTTGGTAGTCGATGGCATTCAGTACTTC
TRBJ2-3	20	TRBV19	TRBD1	-	CASSMGGRGLNWKFTDTQYF	TGTGCCAGTAGTATGGGGGGCAGGGGGCTGAATTGGAAGTTCACAGATACGCAGTATTTT
TRBJ1-4	11	TRBV29-1	-	few	CSVEDGRKLFF	TGCAGCGTTGAAGATGGGCGAAAACTGTTTTTT
TRBJ2-7	14	TRBV7-2	TRBD2	once	CASSLGAGKYEQYF	TGTGCCAGCAGCTTAGGAGCGGGGAAGTACGAGCAGTACTTC
TRBJ2-1	16	TRBV28	-	-	CASSLEISSSYNEQFF	TGTGCCAGCAGTTTAGAAATTTCGAGCTCCTACAATGAGCAGTTCTTC
TRBJ2-3	14	TRBV6-2/TRBV6-3	-	-	CASSPIQGRAAQYF	TGTGCCAGCAGCCCTATTCAGGGCCGGGCGGCGCAGTATTTT
TRBJ2-7	14	TRBV5-1	-	once	CASSLGDWNYEQYF	TGCGCCAGCAGCTTGGGGGACTGGAACTACGAGCAGTACTTC
TRBJ2-5	13	TRBV10-3	-	-	CAIRASLGETQYF	TGTGCCATCAGAGCTAGCCTCGGGGAGACCCAGTACTTC
TRBJ2-3	15	TRBV10-3	-	many	CAISEEIQSTDTQYF	TGTGCCATCAGTGAGGAGATTCAAAGCACAGATACGCAGTATTTT
TRBJ2-2	14	TRBV5-1	TRBD2	-	CASRGDYGTGELFF	TGCGCCAGCAGGGGGGACTACGGAACCGGGGAGCTGTTTTTT
TRBJ2-7	22	TRBV5-1	TRBD2	-	CASSLGSVLAGEMPLRTYEQYF	TGCGCCAGCAGCTTGGGGTCGGTTCTAGCGGGAGAAATGCCATTAAGGACCTACGAGCAGTACTTC
TRBJ2-3	13	TRBV19	-	-	CASSMAETDTQYF	TGTGCCAGTAGTATGGCGGAGACAGATACGCAGTATTTT
TRBJ2-2	17	TRBV7-2	TRBD1	few	CASRLPTGGQNTGELFF	TGTGCCAGCAGATTACCAACAGGGGGACAGAACACCGGGGAGCTGTTTTTT
TRBJ1-2	16	TRBV6-2/TRBV6-3	-	-	CASSYGPGATNYGYTF	TGTGCCAGCAGTTACGGGCCAGGCGCCACTAACTATGGCTACACCTTC
TRBJ2-7	14	TRBV5-4	TRBD2	-	CASREGLAGAEQYF	TGTGCCAGCAGGGAGGGACTAGCGGGAGCGGAGCAGTACTTC
TRBJ2-3	11	TRBV20-1	-	-	CSAATRDTQYF	TGCAGTGCTGCGACTAGGGATACGCAGTATTTT